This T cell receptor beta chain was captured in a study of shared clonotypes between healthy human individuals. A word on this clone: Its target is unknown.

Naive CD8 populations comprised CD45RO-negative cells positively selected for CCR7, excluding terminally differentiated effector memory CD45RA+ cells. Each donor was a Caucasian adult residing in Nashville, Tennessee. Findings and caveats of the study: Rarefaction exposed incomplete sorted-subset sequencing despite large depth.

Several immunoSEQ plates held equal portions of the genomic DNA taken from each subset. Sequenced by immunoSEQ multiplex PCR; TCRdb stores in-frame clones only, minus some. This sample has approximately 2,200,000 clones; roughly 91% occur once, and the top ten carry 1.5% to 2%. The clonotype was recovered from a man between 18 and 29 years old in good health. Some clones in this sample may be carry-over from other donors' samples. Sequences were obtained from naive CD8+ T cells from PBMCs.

CDR3 sequence: CASSYRIGKDTGELFF. In nucleotides, the CDR3 is TGTGCCAGCAGTTACAGGATAGGGAAGGACACCGGGGAGCTGTTTTTT. The genes are TRBV6-5 and TRBJ2-2; D is uncertain. V was shortened by 2 bases and J by 3 bases, with 13 bases between the two germline ends. Germline V gives CDR1 MNHEY, CDR2 SVGAGI. CDR3 length: 16 amino acids.